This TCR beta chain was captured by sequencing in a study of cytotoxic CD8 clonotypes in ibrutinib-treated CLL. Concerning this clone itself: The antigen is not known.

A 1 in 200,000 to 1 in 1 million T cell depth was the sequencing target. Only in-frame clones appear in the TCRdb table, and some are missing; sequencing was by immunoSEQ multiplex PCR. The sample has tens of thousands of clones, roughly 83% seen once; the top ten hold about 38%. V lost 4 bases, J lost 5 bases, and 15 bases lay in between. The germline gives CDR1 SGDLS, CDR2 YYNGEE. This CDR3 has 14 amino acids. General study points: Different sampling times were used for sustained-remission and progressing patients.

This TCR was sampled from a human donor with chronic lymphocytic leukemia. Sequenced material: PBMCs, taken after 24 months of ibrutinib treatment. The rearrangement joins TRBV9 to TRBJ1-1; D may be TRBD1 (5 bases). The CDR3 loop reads CASSLGDAGTEAFF. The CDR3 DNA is TGTGCCAGCAGCCTGGGGGATGCGGGTACTGAAGCTTTCTTT.